This T cell receptor beta chain was found in a study of blood T cells in healthy people across ages. Study-wide points: A greater number of naive CD4+ cells and higher diversity distinguished long-lived donors from aged donors.

V shed 4 bases and J 4 bases; nucleotides not matched to a gene: 12. This CDR3 is 17 amino acids long. Germline CDR1 and CDR2: SGDLS and YYNGEE. On this clonotype itself: Its antigen is unidentified.

Together with a sample-barcoded 5' primer, a J-beta primer mix was included in a second PCR lasting roughly 6 to 12 cycles. Via MiXCR, TCRdb re-called the 5' RACE reads, giving one row per CDR3 protein. The data hold some 1.4 million distinct CDR3 sequences, with roughly 40% observed a single time. The receptor comes from a woman between 18 and 29 years old in good health. The chain combines TRBV9 with TRBJ2-1; 9 nucleotides align to TRBD2. The sample consisted of blood. The CDR3 region is CASSFSPGTSPYNEQFF. Written as DNA, the CDR3 is TGTGCCAGCAGCTTCTCACCCGGGACTAGCCCTTACAATGAGCAGTTCTTC.